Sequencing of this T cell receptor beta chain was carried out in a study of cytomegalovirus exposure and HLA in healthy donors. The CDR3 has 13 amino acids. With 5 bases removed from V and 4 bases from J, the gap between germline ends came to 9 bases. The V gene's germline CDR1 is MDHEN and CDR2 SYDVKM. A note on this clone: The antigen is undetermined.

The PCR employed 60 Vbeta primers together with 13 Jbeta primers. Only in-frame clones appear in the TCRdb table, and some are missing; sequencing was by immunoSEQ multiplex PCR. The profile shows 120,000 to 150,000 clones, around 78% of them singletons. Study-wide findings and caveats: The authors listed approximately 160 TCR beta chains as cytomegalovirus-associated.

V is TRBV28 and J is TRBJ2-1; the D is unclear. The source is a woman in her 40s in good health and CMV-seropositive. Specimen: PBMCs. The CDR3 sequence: CASSHDSYNEQFF. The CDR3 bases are TGTGCCAGCAGTCACGACTCTTACAATGAGCAGTTCTTC. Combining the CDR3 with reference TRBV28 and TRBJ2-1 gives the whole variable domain DVKVTQSSRYLVKRTGEKVFLECVQDMDHENMFWYRQDPGLGLRLIYFSYDVKMKEKGDIPEGYSVSREKKERFSLILESASTNQTSMYLCASSHDSYNEQFFGPGTRLTVL.